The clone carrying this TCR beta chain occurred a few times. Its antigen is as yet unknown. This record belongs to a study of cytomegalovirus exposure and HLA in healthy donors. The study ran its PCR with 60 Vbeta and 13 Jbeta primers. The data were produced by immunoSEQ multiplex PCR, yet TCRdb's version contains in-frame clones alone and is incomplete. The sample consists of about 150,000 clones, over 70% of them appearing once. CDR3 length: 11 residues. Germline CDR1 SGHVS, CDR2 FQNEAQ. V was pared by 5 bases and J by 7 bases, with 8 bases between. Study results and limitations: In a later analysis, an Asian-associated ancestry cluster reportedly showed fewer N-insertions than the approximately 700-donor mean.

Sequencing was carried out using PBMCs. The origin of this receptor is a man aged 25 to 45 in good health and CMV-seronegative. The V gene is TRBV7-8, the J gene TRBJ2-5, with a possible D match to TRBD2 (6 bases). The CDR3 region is CASSPGRTQYF. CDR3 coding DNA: TGTGCCAGCAGCCCCGGGAGGACCCAGTACTTC.